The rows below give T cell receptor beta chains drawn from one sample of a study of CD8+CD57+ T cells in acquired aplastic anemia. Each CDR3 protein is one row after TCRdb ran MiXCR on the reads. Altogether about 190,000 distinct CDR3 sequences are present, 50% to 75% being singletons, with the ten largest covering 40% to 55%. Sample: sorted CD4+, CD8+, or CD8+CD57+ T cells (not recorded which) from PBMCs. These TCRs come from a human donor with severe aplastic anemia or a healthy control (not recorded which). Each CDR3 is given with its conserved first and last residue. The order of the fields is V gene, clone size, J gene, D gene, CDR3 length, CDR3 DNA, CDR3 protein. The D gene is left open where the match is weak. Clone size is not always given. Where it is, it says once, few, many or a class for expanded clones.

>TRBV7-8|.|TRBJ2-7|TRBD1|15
TGTGCCAGCAGCCCGGACAGGGTCGGATACTACGAGCAGTACTTC
CASSPDRVGYYEQYF
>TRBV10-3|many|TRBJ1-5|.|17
TGTGCCATCAGTGAGTCGATTACCGAGGGGGGCAATCAGCCCCAGCATTTT
CAISESITEGGNQPQHF
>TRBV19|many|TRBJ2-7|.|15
TGTGCCAGTAGTGAGGGGCTAGCGCTGGCCTACGAGCAGTACTTC
CASSEGLALAYEQYF
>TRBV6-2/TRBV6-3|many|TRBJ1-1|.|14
TGTGCCAGCAGTTACTCGATTGGACAGACTGAAGCTTTCTTT
CASSYSIGQTEAFF
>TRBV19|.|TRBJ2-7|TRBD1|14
TGTGCCAGTAGTCCGCGGGACAGGGATGACGAGCAGTACTTC
CASSPRDRDDEQYF
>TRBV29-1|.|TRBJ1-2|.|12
TGCAGCGTTGAATATTTCGGGTCTGGCTACACCTTC
CSVEYFGSGYTF
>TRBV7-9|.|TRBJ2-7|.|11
TGTGCCAGCAGACAGACCTACGAGCAGTACTTC
CASRQTYEQYF
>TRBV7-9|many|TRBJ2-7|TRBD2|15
TGTGCCAGCACCCAGGGTCTAGCGGGGGTCTACGAGCAGTACTTC
CASTQGLAGVYEQYF
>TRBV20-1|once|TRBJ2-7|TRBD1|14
TGCAGTGCTAGAGGGACCGGGACAGAAGTTGAGCAGTACTTC
CSARGTGTEVEQYF
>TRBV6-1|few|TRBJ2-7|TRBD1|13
TGTGCCGTTCCGGGACAGGGGCTCTACGAGCAGTACTTC
CAVPGQGLYEQYF
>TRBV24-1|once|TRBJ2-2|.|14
TGTGCCACCAGTGATTTTTCGGGAACCGGGGAGCTGTTTTTT
CATSDFSGTGELFF
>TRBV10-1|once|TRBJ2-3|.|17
TGCGCCAGCAGTGAGTCGAAAAGACTCTACCTCACAGATACGCAGTATTTT
CASSESKRLYLTDTQYF
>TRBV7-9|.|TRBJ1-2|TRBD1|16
TGTGCCAGCAGCTTGGTCACCGGGACAGGTATTTATGGCTACACCTTC
CASSLVTGTGIYGYTF
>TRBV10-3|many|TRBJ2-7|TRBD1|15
TGTGCCATCAGTGAGGGGACAGGGGTTCTCTACGAGCAGTACTTC
CAISEGTGVLYEQYF